This T cell receptor (beta chain) is drawn from a study of T cell responses to AZD1222 COVID-19 vaccine. General observations from the study: Targeting of unmutated variant regions was reportedly seen in nearly half of spike-specific TCRs. The study identified only five to seven AZD1222 recipients as seropositive at baseline. Spike-specific TCR depth and breadth grew after two AZD1222 doses.

This CDR3 region has 13 residues. V shed 6 bases and J shed 6 bases, with 12 bases lying between them. In germline, CDR1 is MDHEN, CDR2 SYDVKM. Concerning this clone itself: What it recognizes is unknown.

TCRdb keeps only in-frame clones here, not all; method: immunoSEQ multiplex PCR. This sample has 86,000 or so clones, with around nine tenths found just once. The specimen was peripheral blood, collected on day 0 of MenACWY control vaccination. The chain combines TRBV28 with TRBJ1-5; possibly TRBD1 for D (6 bases). The TCR sequence derives from an adult in good health. CDR3 in DNA: TGTGCCAGCAGCTACCTAGGGGGTCAGCCCCAGCATTTT. Translated, it gives CASSYLGGQPQHF.